The clone carrying this TCR beta chain was counted ten times or more. J gave up 5 bases and V 5 bases, and 7 bases lay outside the gene matches. This CDR3 is built from 15 residues. Germline assignment: CDR1 SGHKS and CDR2 YYEKEE (reference sequence). This record comes from a study of T-cell reconstitution after alpha-beta-depleted transplantation in children. The TCRbeta library incorporated unique molecular identifiers. Using its own MiXCR run on the PCR reads, TCRdb lists one record per CDR3 protein. The sample records roughly 190,000 distinct CDR3 sequences, approximately 14% being singletons. Specimen: PBMCs from the stem cell graft donor, collected from the stem cell graft. The chain combines TRBV5-5 with TRBJ2-3; 11 nucleotides match TRBD1. This clonotype originated in a human donor who donated a stem cell graft to a child with acute lymphoblastic leukemia. CDR3 sequence: CASSDWTGGEDTQYF. As DNA, the CDR3 is TGTGCCAGCAGTGACTGGACAGGGGGCGAAGATACGCAGTATTTT.